The present T cell receptor (beta chain) was sequenced within a study of shared clonotypes between healthy human individuals. About the research overall: For every donor, three CD4 naive, three CD4 memory, two CD8 naive and one CD8 memory plates were used.

To note about this clone: Its matching antigen is unknown.

In the study's own analysis: ImmunoSEQ sequences covered only the junction and lacked quality scores; filtering therefore differed. Clones were sequenced by immunoSEQ multiplex PCR, and TCRdb holds only the in-frame ones, with some missing. D and trimming come from the DNA, and the V and J calls and clone size come from that table. The repertoire has approximately 2.1 million clones, 85% to 95% of them found once; the top ten carry about 0.39%. Study conclusions and caveats: Clonotypes not shared had lower generation probabilities than those common to all four donors. A handful of donors showed sharing of approximately 5% of naive CD4 clonotypes.

Material: naive CD4+ T cells from PBMCs. Subset here: CD45RA+ positively selected. The sequence was obtained from a man between 18 and 29 years old in good health. Some clones in this sample may be carry-over from other donors' samples.

The CDR3 region is CASSLRVLSNTGELFF. The CDR3 DNA is TGTGCCAGCAGCCTCAGGGTCCTGTCGAACACCGGGGAGCTGTTTTTT. V and J are TRBV14 and TRBJ2-2, with D perhaps TRBD1 (5 bases). CDR1 SGHDN and CDR2 FVKESK come from the germline V gene. The ends were cut back, 4 bases at V and 0 bases at J, with 12 bases in the middle. The CDR3 extends over 16 amino acids.